This TCR beta chain was identified in a study of T cell responses to AZD1222 COVID-19 vaccine. Overall study findings and caveats: Across the whole spike, CD4 TCRs peaked at regions 160-218 and 743-854. AZD1222 recipients seropositive at baseline numbered only 6 or 7.

On this clone: Its target is unknown.

Here immunoSEQ multiplex PCR was the method, and the copy in TCRdb shows in-frame clones only, minus some. The profile covers 95,000 to 150,000 clones, with 80% to 90% appearing a single time and 2.5% to 4% taken by the ten largest. Unmatched junction bases numbered 8, after V lost 6 bases and J lost 3 bases. CDR1 MNHEY and CDR2 SVGAGI come from the germline V gene. CDR3 length equals 15 residues. This receptor was obtained from an adult in good health. The chain combines TRBV6-5 with TRBJ2-3; 8 nucleotides agree with TRBD2. Specimen: peripheral blood, collected on day 0 of AZD1222 vaccination. The chain's CDR3 is CASSLAGSGTDTQYF. DNA for the CDR3: TGTGCCAGCAGCTTAGCGGGGTCCGGAACAGATACGCAGTATTTT.